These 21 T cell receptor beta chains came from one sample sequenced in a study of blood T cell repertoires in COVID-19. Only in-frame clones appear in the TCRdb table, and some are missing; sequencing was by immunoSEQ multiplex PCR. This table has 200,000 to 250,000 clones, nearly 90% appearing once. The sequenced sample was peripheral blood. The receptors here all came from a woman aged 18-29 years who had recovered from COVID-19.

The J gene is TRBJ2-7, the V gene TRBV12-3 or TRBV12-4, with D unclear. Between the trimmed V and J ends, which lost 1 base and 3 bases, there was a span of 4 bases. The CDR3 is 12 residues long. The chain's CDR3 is CASSLDSYEQYF. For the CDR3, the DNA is TGTGCCAGCAGTTTAGACAGCTACGAGCAGTACTTC.

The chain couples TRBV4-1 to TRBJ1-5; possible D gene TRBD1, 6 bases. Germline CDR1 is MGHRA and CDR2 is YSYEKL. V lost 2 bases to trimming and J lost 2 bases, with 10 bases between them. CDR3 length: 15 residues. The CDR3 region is CASSQLQGGNQPQHF. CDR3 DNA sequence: TGCGCCAGCAGCCAACTACAGGGTGGCAATCAGCCCCAGCATTTT.

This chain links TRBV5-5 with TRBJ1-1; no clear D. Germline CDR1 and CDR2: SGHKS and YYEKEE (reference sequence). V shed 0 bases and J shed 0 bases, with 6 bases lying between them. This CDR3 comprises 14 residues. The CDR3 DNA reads TGTGCCAGCAGCTTGGCTAGCCTGAACACTGAAGCTTTCTTT. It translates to CASSLASLNTEAFF.

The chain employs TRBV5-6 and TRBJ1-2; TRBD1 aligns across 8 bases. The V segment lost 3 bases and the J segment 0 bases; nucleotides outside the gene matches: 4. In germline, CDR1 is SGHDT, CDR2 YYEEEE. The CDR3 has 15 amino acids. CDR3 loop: CASSWGQATNYGYTF. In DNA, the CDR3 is TGTGCCAGCAGCTGGGGACAGGCCACTAACTATGGCTACACCTTC.

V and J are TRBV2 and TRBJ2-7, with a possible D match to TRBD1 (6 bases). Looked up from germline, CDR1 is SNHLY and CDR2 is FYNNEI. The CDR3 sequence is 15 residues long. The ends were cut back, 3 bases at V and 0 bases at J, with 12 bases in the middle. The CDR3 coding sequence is TGTGCCAGCAGTGACCAGGGGCAGCCCTCCTACGAGCAGTACTTC. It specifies CASSDQGQPSYEQYF.

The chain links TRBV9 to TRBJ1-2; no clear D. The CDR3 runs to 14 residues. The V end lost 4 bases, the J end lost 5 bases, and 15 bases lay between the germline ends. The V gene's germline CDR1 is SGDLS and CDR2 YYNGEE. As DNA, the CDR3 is TGTGCCAGCAGCCCTCAGAGGGATGGGTATGGCTACACCTTC. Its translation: CASSPQRDGYGYTF.

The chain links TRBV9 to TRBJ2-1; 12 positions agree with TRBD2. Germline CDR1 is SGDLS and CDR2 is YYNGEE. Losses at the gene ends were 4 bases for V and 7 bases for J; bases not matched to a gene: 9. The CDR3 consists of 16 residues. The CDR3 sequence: CASSLTTSGSWNEQFF. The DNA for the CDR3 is TGTGCCAGCAGCTTAACGACTAGCGGGAGTTGGAATGAGCAGTTCTTC. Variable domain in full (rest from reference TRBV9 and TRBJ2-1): DSGVTQTPKHLITATGQRVTLRCSPRSGDLSVYWYQQSLDQGLQFLIQYYNGEERAKGNILERFSAQQFPDLHSELNLSSLELGDSALYFCASSLTTSGSWNEQFFGPGTRLTVL.

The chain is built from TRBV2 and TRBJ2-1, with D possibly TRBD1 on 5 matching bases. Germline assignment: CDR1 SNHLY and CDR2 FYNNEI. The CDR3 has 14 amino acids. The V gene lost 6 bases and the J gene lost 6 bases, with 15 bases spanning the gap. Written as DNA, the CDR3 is TGTGCCAGCAGCGGGCTCAGGGTTCCCAATGAGCAGTTCTTC. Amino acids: CASSGLRVPNEQFF.

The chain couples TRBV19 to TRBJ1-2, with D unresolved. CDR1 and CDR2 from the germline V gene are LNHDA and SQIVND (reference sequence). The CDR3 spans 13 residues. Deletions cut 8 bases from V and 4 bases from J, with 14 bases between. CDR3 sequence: CASGGGRPYGYTF. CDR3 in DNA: TGTGCCAGTGGAGGAGGCAGACCCTATGGCTACACCTTC.

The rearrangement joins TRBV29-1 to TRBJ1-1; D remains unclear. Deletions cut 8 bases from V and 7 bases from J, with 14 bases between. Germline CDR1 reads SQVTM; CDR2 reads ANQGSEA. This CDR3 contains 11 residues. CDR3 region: CSHVGGIEAFF. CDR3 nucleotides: TGCAGCCATGTGGGAGGGATTGAAGCTTTCTTT.

This CDR3 is CASSERLGTGYNEQFF. The CDR3 region has the DNA TGTGCCAGCAGTGAAAGGCTGGGGACAGGATACAATGAGCAGTTCTTC. The chain joins TRBV6-1 to TRBJ2-1; TRBD1 matches 8 bases. V gave up 2 bases and J gave up 4 bases; unmatched junction bases: 7. Germline V lookup: CDR1 MNHNS, CDR2 SASEGT. The CDR3 consists of 16 residues.

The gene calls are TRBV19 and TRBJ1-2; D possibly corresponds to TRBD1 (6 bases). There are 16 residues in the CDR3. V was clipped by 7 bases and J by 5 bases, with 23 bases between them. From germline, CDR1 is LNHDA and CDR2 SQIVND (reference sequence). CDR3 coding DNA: TGTGCCAGTAACCCAGACAGGCGTACCTCTTTTTATGGCTACACCTTC. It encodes CASNPDRRTSFYGYTF.

Here the CDR3 reads CASQTSGSYNEQFF. For the CDR3, the DNA is TGTGCCAGCCAGACTAGCGGGAGCTACAATGAGCAGTTCTTC. V and J are TRBV6-5 and TRBJ2-1; the match to TRBD2 covers 12 bases. Germline trimming cut 8 bases from V and 3 bases from J; bases unmatched to any gene: 2. This CDR3 is 14 amino acids long. Germline V CDR1 and CDR2: MNHEY, SVGAGI.

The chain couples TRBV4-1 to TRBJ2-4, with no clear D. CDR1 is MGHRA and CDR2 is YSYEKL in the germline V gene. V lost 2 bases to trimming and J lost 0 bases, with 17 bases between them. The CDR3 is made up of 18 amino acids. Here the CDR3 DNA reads TGCGCCAGCAGCCAATACCTTGTTGAGTCCTTAGCCAAAAACATTCAGTACTTC. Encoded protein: CASSQYLVESLAKNIQYF.

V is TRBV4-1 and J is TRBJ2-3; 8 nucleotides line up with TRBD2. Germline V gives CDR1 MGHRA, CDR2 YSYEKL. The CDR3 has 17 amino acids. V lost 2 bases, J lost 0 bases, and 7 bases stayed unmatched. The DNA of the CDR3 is TGCGCCAGCAGCCAAACTAGCGGCCTACTTAGCACAGATACGCAGTATTTT. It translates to CASSQTSGLLSTDTQYF.

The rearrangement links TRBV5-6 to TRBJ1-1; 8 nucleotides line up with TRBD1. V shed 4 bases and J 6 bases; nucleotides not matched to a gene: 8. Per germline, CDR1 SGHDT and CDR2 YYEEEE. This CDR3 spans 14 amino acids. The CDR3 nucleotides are TGTGCCAGCAGCGCCGACTTGACAGGGGCTGAAGCTTTCTTT. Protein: CASSADLTGAEAFF.

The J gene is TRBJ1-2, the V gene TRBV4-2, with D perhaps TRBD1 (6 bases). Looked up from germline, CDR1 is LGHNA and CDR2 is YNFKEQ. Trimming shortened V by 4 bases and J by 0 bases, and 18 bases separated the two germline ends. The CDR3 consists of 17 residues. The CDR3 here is CASSPLLRGTPNYGYTF. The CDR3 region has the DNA TGTGCCAGCAGCCCTCTACTGCGTGGGACACCTAACTATGGCTACACCTTC.

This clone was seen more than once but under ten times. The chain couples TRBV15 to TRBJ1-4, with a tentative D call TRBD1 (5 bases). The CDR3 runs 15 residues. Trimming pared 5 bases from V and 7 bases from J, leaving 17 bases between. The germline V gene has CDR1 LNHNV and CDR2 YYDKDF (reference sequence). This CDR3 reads CATSFGGAFGEKLFF. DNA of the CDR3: TGTGCCACCAGCTTCGGGGGTGCCTTTGGTGAAAAACTGTTTTTT.

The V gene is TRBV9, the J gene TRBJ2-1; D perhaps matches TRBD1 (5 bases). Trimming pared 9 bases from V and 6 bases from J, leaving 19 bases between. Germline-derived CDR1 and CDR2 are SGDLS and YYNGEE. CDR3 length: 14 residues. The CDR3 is CATGPEDGPNEQFF. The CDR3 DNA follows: TGTGCCACAGGGCCTGAGGACGGCCCCAATGAGCAGTTCTTC.

The CDR3, as DNA: TGTGCCAGTAGTAGCGGGAGGGCCCTTGAGCAGTTCTTC. Protein product: CASSSGRALEQFF. V usage is TRBV19 and J usage is TRBJ2-1; 9 bases line up with TRBD2. V dropped 4 bases and J dropped 9; count of bases not matched to a gene: 4. This CDR3 has 13 residues. CDR1 is LNHDA, CDR2 SQIVND, per germline (reference sequence).

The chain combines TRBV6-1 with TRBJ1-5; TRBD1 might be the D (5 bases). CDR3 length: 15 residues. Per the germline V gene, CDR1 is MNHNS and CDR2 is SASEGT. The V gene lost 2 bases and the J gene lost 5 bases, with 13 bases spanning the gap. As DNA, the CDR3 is TGTGCCAGCAGTGAACGGTCAGGGTCGGATCAGCCCCAGCATTTT. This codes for CASSERSGSDQPQHF.